Presented here are 23 T cell receptor beta chains from one specimen sequenced in a study of cytomegalovirus exposure and HLA in healthy donors. Sequencing was performed with immunoSEQ multiplex PCR; in TCRdb, only in-frame clones are kept and a portion is missing. The sample lists 66,000 or so clones; around 97% were seen once. The specimen sequenced was PBMCs. Receptors originate from a woman aged 18 to 35 in good health and CMV-seropositive.

This chain uses TRBV6-1 with TRBJ2-7, with D perhaps TRBD2 (5 bases). Trimming cost V 4 bases and J 0 bases, with 16 bases left between them. Germline assignment: CDR1 MNHNS and CDR2 SASEGT. The length of the CDR3 is 16 residues. CDR3 region: CASSVIPEAGSYEQYF. The CDR3 DNA follows: TGTGCCAGCAGTGTAATCCCGGAGGCCGGCTCCTACGAGCAGTACTTC.

The V and J genes are TRBV2 and TRBJ1-5, with D uncertain. Germline V lookup: CDR1 SNHLY, CDR2 FYNNEI. There are 14 residues in the CDR3. V was pared by 4 bases and J by 4 bases, with 11 bases between. The CDR3 spells CASSAGRRNQPQHF. The CDR3 DNA is TGTGCCAGCAGTGCCGGTAGGAGGAATCAGCCCCAGCATTTT.

The rearrangement joins TRBV5-1 to TRBJ2-3; 7 bases agree with TRBD2. Germline V gene data show CDR1 as SGHRS and CDR2 as YFSETQ. Trimming cost V 7 bases and J 2 bases; bases outside gene matches: 7. The CDR3 spans 14 residues. Here the CDR3 reads CASGLAEPTDTQYF. In nucleotides, the CDR3 is TGCGCCAGCGGGCTAGCGGAACCCACAGATACGCAGTATTTT.

This clone was counted a single time. The chain recombines TRBV28 with TRBJ2-3; tentatively, D is TRBD1 (6 bases). Germline CDR1 is MDHEN and CDR2 is SYDVKM. With 7 bases removed from V and 0 bases from J, the gap between germline ends came to 23 bases. This CDR3 contains 18 residues. The CDR3 loop reads CASILGQDMITSTDTQYF. The CDR3 region has the DNA TGTGCCAGCATCCTGGGACAAGACATGATTACTAGCACAGATACGCAGTATTTT.

The chain is built from TRBV6-5 and TRBJ2-7, with D perhaps TRBD1 (6 bases). The germline V gene encodes CDR1 MNHEY and CDR2 SVGAGI. The CDR3 runs to 14 residues. V lost 5 bases to trimming and J lost 0 bases, with 11 bases between them. In DNA form, the CDR3 reads TGTGCCAGCAGTCCGGGACACCTCTCCTACGAGCAGTACTTC. Protein sequence: CASSPGHLSYEQYF.

The chain recombines TRBV5-5 with TRBJ2-7; the match to TRBD1 covers 8 bases. V dropped 2 bases and J dropped 3; count of bases not matched to a gene: 7. This CDR3 is 15 amino acids long. The germline CDR1 and CDR2 sequences are SGHKS and YYEKEE (reference sequence). The CDR3 is CASSFSDRVDYEQYF. The CDR3 DNA follows: TGTGCCAGCAGCTTCTCGGACAGGGTTGACTACGAGCAGTACTTC. The whole variable domain, remainder taken from reference TRBV5-5 and TRBJ2-7, is DAGVTQSPTHLIKTRGQQVTLRCSPISGHKSVSWYQQVLGQGPQFIFQYYEKEERGRGNFPDRFSARQFPNYSSELNVNALLLGDSALYLCASSFSDRVDYEQYFGPGTRLTVT.

The chain combines TRBV19 with TRBJ2-2; 8 nucleotides match TRBD1. CDR3 length: 16 amino acids. Trimming took 7 bases from V and 3 from J; bases not matched to a gene: 10. Germline values: CDR1 LNHDA, CDR2 SQIVND (reference sequence). CDR3 loop: CASTGTGGFHTGELFF. The CDR3 bases are TGTGCCAGTACCGGGACAGGAGGGTTTCACACCGGGGAGCTGTTTTTT.

The chain links TRBV28 to TRBJ2-2, with 12 positions matching TRBD2. The CDR3 is 18 residues long. Germline V gene data show CDR1 as MDHEN and CDR2 as SYDVKM. J lost 7 bases, V lost 5 bases, and 14 bases had no gene match. The CDR3 sequence: CASSTPFLTSGRSGELFF. CDR3 coding DNA: TGTGCCAGCAGTACCCCATTTTTGACTAGCGGGAGAAGCGGGGAGCTGTTTTTT.

This clone is a singleton in its sample. The chain couples TRBV27 to TRBJ1-4, with 7 positions matching TRBD1. V was pared by 6 bases and J by 0 bases, with 4 bases of the junction left unmatched. CDR3 size: 15 residues. The germline V gene has CDR1 MNHEY and CDR2 SMNVEV (reference sequence). The CDR3 DNA is TGTGCCAGCAGACCTACAGGGGCAACTAATGAAAAACTGTTTTTT. Protein sequence: CASRPTGATNEKLFF.

This clone was detected only once. J is TRBJ1-1 and V is TRBV28, with D possibly matching TRBD1 (5 bases). V lost 4 bases to trimming and J lost 1 base, with 13 bases between them. CDR3 length equals 15 residues. CDR1 is MDHEN, CDR2 SYDVKM, per germline. This CDR3 reads CASSSLRGENTEAFF. In DNA, the CDR3 is TGTGCCAGCAGTTCCCTCCGGGGGGAGAACACTGAAGCTTTCTTT.

The chain recombines TRBV9 with TRBJ2-7; 10 bases are a match to TRBD2. Germline assignment: CDR1 SGDLS and CDR2 YYNGEE. Trimming cost V 2 bases and J 1 base; bases outside gene matches: 3. The CDR3 runs 15 residues. The CDR3 reads CASSVGLAQSYEQYF. CDR3 coding DNA: TGTGCCAGCAGCGTGGGACTAGCGCAATCCTACGAGCAGTACTTC.

The chain is built from TRBV11-2 and TRBJ1-1; 7 bases match TRBD1. CDR3 size: 13 residues. Germline CDR1 reads SGHAT; CDR2 reads FQNNGV. J was trimmed by 11 bases and V by 3 bases; bases with no gene match: 9. CDR3 residues: CASSFTAGGDAFF. The CDR3 coding sequence is TGTGCCAGCAGCTTCACAGCAGGGGGAGATGCTTTCTTT.

This chain joins TRBV5-1 and TRBJ2-2; 8 bases map to TRBD2. The CDR3 covers 16 residues. Germline-derived CDR1 and CDR2 are SGHRS and YFSETQ. Losses at the gene ends were 8 bases for V and 2 bases for J; bases not matched to a gene: 11. In DNA form, the CDR3 reads TGCGCCAGTGAGGAAAGCGGGAGCCTAAACACCGGGGAGCTGTTTTTT. It yields the protein CASEESGSLNTGELFF.

This sequence joins TRBV11-2 and TRBJ2-5; 15 nucleotides align to TRBD2. The CDR3 is 18 amino acids. CDR1 SGHAT and CDR2 FQNNGV come from the germline V gene. The V segment lost 1 base and the J segment 3 bases; nucleotides outside the gene matches: 6. The CDR3 sequence: CASSLGTSGRAIEETQYF. The CDR3 coding sequence is TGTGCCAGCAGCTTAGGGACTAGCGGGAGGGCCATAGAAGAGACCCAGTACTTC.

The V gene is TRBV19, the J gene TRBJ2-7, with 11 bases lining up with TRBD2. Germline V CDR1 and CDR2: LNHDA, SQIVND (reference sequence). Losses at the gene ends were 4 bases for V and 6 bases for J; bases not matched to a gene: 2. The CDR3 is made up of 13 amino acids. CDR3 region: CASSRLAGSEQYF. In DNA form, the CDR3 reads TGTGCCAGTAGTAGACTAGCGGGAAGCGAGCAGTACTTC.

The chain uses TRBV30 and TRBJ1-1, with D possibly being TRBD1 (6 bases). V lost 0 bases, J lost 5 bases, and 13 bases lay in between. Germline V gene lookup returns CDR1 GTSNPN and CDR2 SVGIG (reference sequence). The CDR3 has 14 amino acids. The CDR3 bases are TGTGCCTGGAGTGTAGGACTCCAGGGGACTGAAGCTTTCTTT. This translates into CAWSVGLQGTEAFF.

The DNA of the CDR3 is TGTGCCAGCAGCCCAGCAGGACAGGGAATCTACGAGCAGTACTTC. Translating gives CASSPAGQGIYEQYF. The chain is built from TRBV27 and TRBJ2-7, with 8 nucleotides matching TRBD1. V lost 6 bases to trimming and J lost 3 bases; unmatched junction nucleotides: 10. This CDR3 spans 15 amino acids. In germline, CDR1 is MNHEY, CDR2 SMNVEV (reference sequence).

The chain has TRBV18 and TRBJ2-7; TRBD1 might be the D (5 bases). This CDR3 is built from 15 residues. The germline CDR1 and CDR2 sequences are KGHSH and LQKENI. Trimming shortened V by 6 bases and J by 3 bases, and 18 bases separated the two germline ends. The CDR3 nucleotides read TGTGCCAGCTCCCCAGCAAGAAAGGGGATCTACGAGCAGTACTTC. Encoded protein: CASSPARKGIYEQYF. Filled out from reference TRBV18 and TRBJ2-7, the complete variable domain reads NAGVMQNPRHLVRRRGQEARLRCSPMKGHSHVYWYRQLPEEGLKFMVYLQKENIIDESGMPKERFSAEFPKEGPSILRIQQVVRGDSAAYFCASSPARKGIYEQYFGPGTRLTVT.

This chain uses TRBV4-2 with TRBJ2-5, with D perhaps TRBD2 (6 bases). Germline assignment: CDR1 LGHNA and CDR2 YNFKEQ. The length of the CDR3 is 17 residues. V was clipped by 0 bases and J by 1 base, with 15 bases between them. This CDR3 is CASSQEHGGKAQETQYF. CDR3 bases: TGTGCCAGCAGCCAAGAACATGGAGGGAAAGCCCAAGAGACCCAGTACTTC.

This clone showed up just once. The chain couples TRBV28 to TRBJ2-3; 7 bases are a match to TRBD2. CDR1 and CDR2 from the germline V gene are MDHEN and SYDVKM. This CDR3 has 21 amino acids. V shed 2 bases, J shed 3 bases, and the junction held 23 bases outside the gene matches. This CDR3 reads CASSLIDPRSNGRAGTDTQYF. The CDR3 region has the DNA TGTGCCAGCAGTTTAATCGATCCCAGGTCCAACGGGAGAGCGGGGACAGATACGCAGTATTTT.

The chain combines TRBV7-2 with TRBJ2-2, with 8 nucleotides matching TRBD2. Germline CDR1 and CDR2: SGHTA and FQGNSA. The CDR3 has 17 residues. The J segment lost 5 bases and the V segment lost 0 bases, leaving 8 bases of the junction unmatched. The CDR3 nucleotides read TGTGCCAGCAGCTTAGCTGCTAGCGGGTCGTGGACCGGGGAGCTGTTTTTT. Translating gives CASSLAASGSWTGELFF.

This rearrangement joins TRBV7-2 to TRBJ2-1, with TRBD2 identical over 8 bases. The germline V gene has CDR1 SGHTA and CDR2 FQGNSA. The CDR3 sequence is 16 residues long. Trimming at V came to 2 bases and at J to 6 bases, leaving 9 bases not matched to a gene. The CDR3 bases are TGTGCCAGCAGCTTAATTGGTGGGACTAGGACCAATGAGCAGTTCTTC. This gives the protein CASSLIGGTRTNEQFF.

V usage is TRBV6-5 and J usage is TRBJ2-1; TRBD1 agrees at 11 bases. Germline loops: CDR1 MNHEY, CDR2 SVGAGI. The CDR3 consists of 15 residues. V lost 6 bases and J lost 4; bases outside the gene matches: 5. CDR3: CASSLRDRGYNEQFF. The CDR3 coding sequence is TGTGCCAGCAGCTTACGGGACAGGGGGTACAATGAGCAGTTCTTC.